These T cell receptor beta chains were read from a single sample in a study of T-cell reconstitution after alpha-beta-depleted transplantation in children. TCRdb itself ran the PCR reads through MiXCR, one entry per CDR3 protein. The repertoire holds around 440,000 distinct CDR3 sequences, with around 15% as singletons. The sample in question was PBMCs, mostly from graft donor cells, obtained 360 days after TCRalphabeta/CD19-depleted stem cell transplant. The receptors were gathered from a boy under two years old who had a stem cell transplant for Wiskott-Aldrich syndrome, so the T cells may come from the graft donor. The CDR3 runs from the conserved cysteine through the conserved F or W. Fields, in order: clone size, V gene, D gene, J gene, CDR3 protein, CDR3 DNA. A D gene is named only where the DNA matches it firmly. For some rows the clone size is stated as once, few or many, or as a class when expanded; others skip it.

few	TRBV11-2	NA	TRBJ2-2	CASLKLDRATGELFF	TGTGCCAGCTTAAAGTTAGATCGGGCCACCGGGGAGCTGTTTTTT
NA	TRBV5-4	NA	TRBJ1-5	CASSLDWDQPQHF	TGTGCCAGCAGCTTGGACTGGGATCAGCCCCAGCATTTT
few	TRBV6-4	NA	TRBJ2-3	CASSVEGFTDTQYF	TGTGCCAGCAGTGTGGAGGGATTCACAGATACGCAGTATTTT
few	TRBV5-1	NA	TRBJ2-5	CASRGFGSGATQYF	TGCGCCAGCAGAGGATTCGGTAGCGGTGCAACCCAGTACTTC
NA	TRBV15	NA	TRBJ2-1	CATSRARRRGSSYNEQFF	TGTGCCACCAGCAGAGCCCGAAGAAGGGGGAGCTCCTACAATGAGCAGTTCTTC
NA	TRBV29-1	NA	TRBJ2-5	CSVRGGKETQYF	TGCAGCGTTCGTGGGGGCAAAGAGACCCAGTACTTC
few	TRBV10-3	TRBD2	TRBJ2-1	CAISRTSGFYNEQFF	TGTGCCATCAGTAGGACTAGCGGCTTCTACAATGAGCAGTTCTTC
few	TRBV12-3/TRBV12-4	NA	TRBJ2-1	CASSPAWGPKRNEQFF	TGTGCCAGCAGCCCTGCTTGGGGGCCAAAAAGGAATGAGCAGTTCTTC
few	TRBV24-1	TRBD2	TRBJ2-2	CATQTALAGQSTGELFF	TGTGCCACTCAAACCGCATTAGCGGGGCAGAGCACCGGGGAGCTGTTTTTT
few	TRBV19	NA	TRBJ1-1	CASNPDRRLRGAFF	TGTGCCAGTAACCCCGACAGGCGTCTTCGTGGAGCTTTCTTT
NA	TRBV5-1	TRBD2	TRBJ2-1	CASSLAGLAGEYSYNEQFF	TGCGCCAGCAGCTTGGCCGGGCTAGCGGGAGAGTACTCCTACAATGAGCAGTTCTTC
NA	TRBV5-5	TRBD1	TRBJ1-1	CASSSHRGRTEAFF	TGTGCCAGCAGCTCGCACAGGGGCCGAACTGAAGCTTTCTTT
once	TRBV5-1	TRBD1	TRBJ2-7	CASSPGQGITGEQYF	TGCGCCAGCAGCCCGGGACAGGGCATAACGGGCGAGCAGTACTTC
NA	TRBV10-3	NA	TRBJ2-7	CAISPTVSSYEQYF	TGTGCCATCAGCCCGACAGTTAGCTCCTACGAGCAGTACTTC
many	TRBV29-1	NA	TRBJ2-1	CSVTAFSYNEQFF	TGCAGCGTTACAGCCTTCTCCTACAATGAGCAGTTCTTC